This T cell receptor (beta chain) derives from a study of beta chain features in type 1 diabetes. Study summary: Cell yields, gender and age were similar in healthy donors and patients. Study findings and constraints: cDNA-based reads could over-represent cells with high TCR expression. Moderate but significant shortening of TCRB CDR3s was recorded in all four CD4+ subsets from Type 1 diabetes patients.

CD45RO/CCR7/CD25/CD127/CD95/CD27 staining was used to isolate CD4+ naive, central memory, regulatory and stem cell-like memory cells by sorting. Purity exceeding 95% was reached by all sorted populations. The entirety of the isolated RNA underwent reverse transcription, so expressed TCRB transcripts were sequenced. The method was immunoSEQ multiplex PCR; TCRdb's version includes in-frame clones alone and lacks a portion of them. The sample has about 660,000 clones, over 11% seen once. Details on this clone: What it recognizes is unknown.

V lost 5 bases and J 3 bases, leaving 17 bases between the germline ends. This CDR3 is built from 15 residues. CDR1 and CDR2 (germline): LNHNV, YYDKDF (reference sequence). Specimen: naive CD4+ T cells from blood. This TCR was recovered from a man younger than 35 with type 1 diabetes. The J gene is TRBJ2-7, the V gene TRBV15; D perhaps matches TRBD2 (7 bases). CDR3 loop: CATSARGAGIYEQYF. The CDR3 coding sequence is TGTGCCACCAGCGCCCGGGGGGCGGGTATCTACGAGCAGTACTTC.